This is a list of T cell receptor beta chains from one sample in a study of T cell responses to AZD1222 COVID-19 vaccine. Clones were read by immunoSEQ multiplex PCR, and TCRdb kept only the in-frame ones, dropping some. The table includes fewer than 140,000 clones, around 91% detected once. The source material was peripheral blood, sampled 28 days after the second AZD1222 dose. These receptors originate from an adult who received the AZD1222 COVID-19 vaccine. The CDR3 runs from the conserved cysteine through the conserved F or W. D genes are given only for firm matches. Size is omitted from some rows. Given values are once, few, many or a class for expanded clones.

v_gene	abundance	d_gene	j_gene	CDR3nt	CDR3aa
TRBV20-1	.	TRBD2	TRBJ2-1	TGCAGTGCTAGTCCAGCGGGGGTCGACAATGAGCAGTTCTTC	CSASPAGVDNEQFF
TRBV7-9	few	TRBD2	TRBJ2-1	TGTGCCAGCAGCTACCTTTTAGCGGGGGACCTTAATGAGCAGTTCTTC	CASSYLLAGDLNEQFF
TRBV18	.	.	TRBJ1-2	TGTGCCAGCTCACCAAACAGCCTCTCCTATGGCTACACCTTC	CASSPNSLSYGYTF
TRBV4-3	.	.	TRBJ1-1	TGCGCCAGCAGCCAAGACGGGGGCCGGGGCACTGAAGCTTTCTTT	CASSQDGGRGTEAFF
TRBV14	.	TRBD1	TRBJ2-7	TGTGCCAGCAGCCAACCGGGACAGGGCTACGAGCAGTACTTC	CASSQPGQGYEQYF
TRBV5-4	.	.	TRBJ2-5	TGTGCCAGCAGATTTGGGGTTCTCTGCTGTAAAGAGACCCAGTACTTC	CASRFGVLCCKETQYF
TRBV6-1	.	TRBD1	TRBJ1-2	TGTGCCAGCAGTGGGGCCCGACAGGGGGGGACTGCTAACTATGGCTACACCTTC	CASSGARQGGTANYGYTF
TRBV18	.	.	TRBJ1-1	TGTGCCAGCTCACCACCGGGGGGGGAGGACACTGAAGCTTTCTTT	CASSPPGGEDTEAFF
TRBV7-2	.	TRBD2	TRBJ2-3	TGTGCCAGCAGCCGGACTAGCGGGGGGGCCCCCACAGATACGCAGTATTTT	CASSRTSGGAPTDTQYF
TRBV11-2	.	.	TRBJ2-7	TGTGCCAGCAGCTTAGTGCAGGGCGTCTACGAGCAGTACTTC	CASSLVQGVYEQYF
TRBV19	.	.	TRBJ1-2	TGTGCCAGTAAAAAAGCTCTCAACTATGGCTACACCTTC	CASKKALNYGYTF
TRBV4-2	.	.	TRBJ2-2	TGTGCCAGCAGCCAAGGGACAGTGAACACCGGGGAGCTGTTTTTT	CASSQGTVNTGELFF
TRBV11-2	.	TRBD1	TRBJ2-1	TGTGCCAGCAGCTACGGGACAGGGGGTTTTGAGCAGTTCTTC	CASSYGTGGFEQFF
TRBV19	.	.	TRBJ1-6	TGTGCCAGTAGTAGACGTAATTCACCCCTCCACTTT	CASSRRNSPLHF
TRBV2	.	.	TRBJ2-2	TGTGCCAGCACGCAATCTAGGGCCGGGGAGCTGTTTTTT	CASTQSRAGELFF
TRBV6-5	.	.	TRBJ1-2	TGTGCCAGCAGTTACAGGGAAGGAAACTATGGCTACACCTTC	CASSYREGNYGYTF
TRBV6-2/TRBV6-3	.	TRBD2	TRBJ2-1	TGTGCCAGCAGTGTCCCGGGACTAGAAGTATCTGAGCAGTTCTTC	CASSVPGLEVSEQFF
TRBV4-3	.	.	TRBJ1-6	TGCGCCAGCAGCCAAGCCGACAGGACTAGTTCACCCCTCCACTTT	CASSQADRTSSPLHF
TRBV27	.	.	TRBJ1-6	TGTGCCAGCAGCGCAGGACACGGGGGCTCCGTCTATAATTCACCCCTCCACTTT	CASSAGHGGSVYNSPLHF
TRBV19	.	.	TRBJ2-1	TGTGCCAGTAGTATTCAGGGGGGTATGAACAATGAGCAGTTCTTC	CASSIQGGMNNEQFF
TRBV6-2/TRBV6-3	.	TRBD2	TRBJ2-3	TGTGCCAGCAGTTATGAAGCGGGGGGCCCTTGGGGCACAGATACGCAGTATTTT	CASSYEAGGPWGTDTQYF
TRBV7-3	.	.	TRBJ2-2	TGTGCCAGCAGCTTAAGCCCCCTGCGCAAGATCACCGGGGAGCTGTTTTTT	CASSLSPLRKITGELFF
TRBV5-1	.	.	TRBJ1-6	TGCGCCAGCAGCGCAGACTGGCAACCCCTCCACTTT	CASSADWQPLHF
TRBV4-3	.	.	TRBJ1-1	TGCGCCAGCAGCCGAGGGAGCAGCACTGAAGCTTTCTTT	CASSRGSSTEAFF
TRBV12-3/TRBV12-4	.	.	TRBJ1-5	TGTGCCAGCAGTTTAGGACAGCCCCAGCATTTT	CASSLGQPQHF
TRBV11-3	.	.	TRBJ1-3	TGTGCCAGCAGCTTTGATCACGGAAACACCATATATTTT	CASSFDHGNTIYF
TRBV11-2	once	.	TRBJ1-6	TGTGCCAGCAGCTTAGGTAATAGGGGATTCAGTTCACCCCTCCACTTT	CASSLGNRGFSSPLHF
TRBV5-4	.	.	TRBJ2-6	TGTGCCAGCAGCTGGACTGGGGCCAACGTCCTGACTTTC	CASSWTGANVLTF
TRBV7-2	.	.	TRBJ2-7	TGTGCCAGCAGCTTAATGCTTAGAGGTAGTACCTACGAGCAGTACTTC	CASSLMLRGSTYEQYF
TRBV3-1/TRBV3-2	.	.	TRBJ1-2	TGTGCCAGCAGCCTACAGGACAAGACTAACTATGGCTACACCTTC	CASSLQDKTNYGYTF
TRBV10-2	.	.	TRBJ2-7	TGCGCCAGCAGTGGGACAGAACCCTACGAGCAGTACTTC	CASSGTEPYEQYF